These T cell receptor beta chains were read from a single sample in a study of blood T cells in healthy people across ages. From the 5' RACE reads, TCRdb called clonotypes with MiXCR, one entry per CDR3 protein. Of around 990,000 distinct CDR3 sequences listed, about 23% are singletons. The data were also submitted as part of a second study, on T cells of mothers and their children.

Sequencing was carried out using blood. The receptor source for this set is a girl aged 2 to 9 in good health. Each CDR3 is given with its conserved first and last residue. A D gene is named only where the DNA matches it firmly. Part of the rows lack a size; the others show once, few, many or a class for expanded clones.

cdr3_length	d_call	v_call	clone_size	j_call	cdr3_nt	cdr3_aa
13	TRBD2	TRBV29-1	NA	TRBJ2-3	TGCAGCGTCGCCGTCGGGGGGACAGATACGCAGTATTTT	CSVAVGGTDTQYF
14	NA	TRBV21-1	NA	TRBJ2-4	TGTGCCAGCAGGAAAGCATCTCGCCAAAACATTCAGTACTTC	CASRKASRQNIQYF
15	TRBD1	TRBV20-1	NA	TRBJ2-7	TGCAGTGCAACGTTATTGGGGACAGGGTCCTACGAGCAGTACTTC	CSATLLGTGSYEQYF
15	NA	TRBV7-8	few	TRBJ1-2	TGTGCCAGCAGCTTAGATGCCTGGGTTCTTTATGGCTACACCTTC	CASSLDAWVLYGYTF
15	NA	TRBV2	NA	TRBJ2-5	TGTGCCAGCAGATACAGCCCCTTCGGGGGAGAGACCCAGTACTTC	CASRYSPFGGETQYF
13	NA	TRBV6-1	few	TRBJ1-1	TGTGCCAGCAGTGGGGCGTCGAACACTGAAGCTTTCTTT	CASSGASNTEAFF
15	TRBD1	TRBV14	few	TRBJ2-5	TGTGCCAGCAGCCGTTGGGACAGGGTGCAGGAGACCCAGTACTTC	CASSRWDRVQETQYF
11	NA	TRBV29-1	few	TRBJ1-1	TGCAGCGTTTTTGCCCCTACTGAAGCTTTCTTT	CSVFAPTEAFF
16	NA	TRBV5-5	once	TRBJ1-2	TGTGCCAGCAGCTTGGCCACGGGGAAAGCTAACTACGGCTACACCTTC	CASSLATGKANYGYTF
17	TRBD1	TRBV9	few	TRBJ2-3	TGTGCCAGCAGCGTAGGTGAGGGGGCCTATCAAGCGGATACGCAGTATTTT	CASSVGEGAYQADTQYF
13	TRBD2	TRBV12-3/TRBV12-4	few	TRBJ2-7	TGTGCCAGCAGTCACCTAGCGGGAAACGAGCAGTACTTC	CASSHLAGNEQYF
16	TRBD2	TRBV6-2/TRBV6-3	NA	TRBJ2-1	TGTGCCAGCAGTTACTTAGGTAGCGGGGGCCACAATGAGCAGTTCTTC	CASSYLGSGGHNEQFF
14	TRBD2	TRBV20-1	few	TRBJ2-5	TGCAGTGCCAGAGGACTAGGGACGCAAGAGACCCAGTACTTC	CSARGLGTQETQYF
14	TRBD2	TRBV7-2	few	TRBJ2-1	TGTGCCAGCAGCTTAGTAGCGGGGGCCGATGAGCAGTTCTTC	CASSLVAGADEQFF
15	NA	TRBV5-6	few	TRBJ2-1	TGTGCCAGCAGCTTACGAGGGGGAGGGCACAATGAGCAGTTCTTC	CASSLRGGGHNEQFF
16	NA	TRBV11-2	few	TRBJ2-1	TGTGCCAGCAGCCTACGGGGGAGCAAGGCAAGCAATGAGCAGTTCTTC	CASSLRGSKASNEQFF
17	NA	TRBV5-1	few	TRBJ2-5	TGCGCCAGCAGCTTGGGACCTAAACGCGACCTGGGGGGGACCCAGTACTTC	CASSLGPKRDLGGTQYF
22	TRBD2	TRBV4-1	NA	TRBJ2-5	TGCGCCAGCAGCCAAGAAATGGAAAGGGGCCCAAGGGGCGGGAGGACCCAAGAGACCCAGTACTTC	CASSQEMERGPRGGRTQETQYF
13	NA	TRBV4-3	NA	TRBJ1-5	TGCGCCAGCAGCCAAACGGATGGTCAGCCCCAGCATTTT	CASSQTDGQPQHF
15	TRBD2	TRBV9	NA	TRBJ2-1	TGTGCCAGCAGCGTAGGCGGAGCGGGAGGAAGTGAGCAGTTCTTC	CASSVGGAGGSEQFF
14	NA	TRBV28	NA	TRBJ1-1	TGTGCCAGCAGCTCCGTAAGGAGGAACACTGAAGCTTTCTTT	CASSSVRRNTEAFF
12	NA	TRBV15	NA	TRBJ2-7	TGTGCCACCAGCGGAGACTTGGCGGAGCAGTACTTC	CATSGDLAEQYF
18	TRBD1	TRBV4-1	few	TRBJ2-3	TGCGCCAGCAGCACACACTGGCCGGGACAGGGGGTGTCAGATACGCAGTATTTT	CASSTHWPGQGVSDTQYF
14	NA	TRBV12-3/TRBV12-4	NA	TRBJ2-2	TGTGCCAGCACTGAAAGGGAGGACACCGGGGAGCTGTTTTTT	CASTEREDTGELFF
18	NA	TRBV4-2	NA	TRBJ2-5	TGTGCCAGCAGCCAAGGGATCGCAGGGACAAGAGTCCAAGAGACCCAGTACTTC	CASSQGIAGTRVQETQYF
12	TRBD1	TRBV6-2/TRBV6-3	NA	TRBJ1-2	TGTGCCAGCAGCCAGGGGGAGAAAGGCTACACCTTC	CASSQGEKGYTF
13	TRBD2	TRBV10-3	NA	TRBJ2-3	TGTGCCATCTCGGGGGGACGCACAGATACGCAGTATTTT	CAISGGRTDTQYF
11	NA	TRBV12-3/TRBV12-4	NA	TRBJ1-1	TGTGCCAGCAGTTTTTCAAATGAAGCTTTCTTT	CASSFSNEAFF
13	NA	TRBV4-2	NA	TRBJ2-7	TGTGCCAGCAGCCAAACAGGTTGCTACGAGCAGTACTTC	CASSQTGCYEQYF
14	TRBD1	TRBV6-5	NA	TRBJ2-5	TGTGCCAGCAGTTGGGGTACAGGGGGAGAGACCCAGTACTTC	CASSWGTGGETQYF
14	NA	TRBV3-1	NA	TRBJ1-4	TGTGCCAGCAGCAAAGCGGGGGCGGGTGAAAAACTGTTTTTT	CASSKAGAGEKLFF
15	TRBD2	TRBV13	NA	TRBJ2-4	TGTGCCAGCAGCTTAGGAGGGACTAGTGAAAACATTCAGTACTTC	CASSLGGTSENIQYF
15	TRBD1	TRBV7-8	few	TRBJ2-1	TGTGCCAGCGTGCCTTGGGACAGGGGGCTCAATGAGCAGTTCTTC	CASVPWDRGLNEQFF
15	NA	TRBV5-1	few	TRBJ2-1	TGCGCCAGCAACACTTTTGACGCGCTGAACAATGAGCAGCTCTTC	CASNTFDALNNEQLF
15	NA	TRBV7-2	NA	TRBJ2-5	TGTGCCAGCAGCTTAGAGTCGCAGGGGCAAGAGACCCAGTACTTC	CASSLESQGQETQYF
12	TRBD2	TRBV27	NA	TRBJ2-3	TGTGCCAGCAGTATTCTAGCGGGGACGCAGTATTTT	CASSILAGTQYF
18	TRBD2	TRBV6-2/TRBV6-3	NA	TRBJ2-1	TGTGCCAGCAGCGCCGGGACTAGCGGTACATTTACGGGCGATGAGCAGTTCTTC	CASSAGTSGTFTGDEQFF
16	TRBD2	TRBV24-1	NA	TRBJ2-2	TGTGCCACCAGTGACTCGGGACTAGCGGGGACCGGGGAGCTGTTTTTT	CATSDSGLAGTGELFF
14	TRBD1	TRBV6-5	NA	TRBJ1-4	TGTGCCAGCAGTCCTCAGGGGGCGCGGGGAAAACTGTTTTTT	CASSPQGARGKLFF
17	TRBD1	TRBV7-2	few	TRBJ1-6	TGTGCCAGCAGCTTGGGACAGGACATCTCCTATAATTCACCCCTCCACTTT	CASSLGQDISYNSPLHF
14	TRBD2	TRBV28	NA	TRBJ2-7	TGTGCCAGCAGGAGAAGCGGGACCTTCTCCGAGCAGTACTTC	CASRRSGTFSEQYF
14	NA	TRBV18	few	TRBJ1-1	TGTGCCAGCTCACAGGACAGATCGGGAACTGAAGCTTTCTTT	CASSQDRSGTEAFF
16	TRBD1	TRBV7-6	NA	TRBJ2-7	TGTGCCAGCAGCCCGCAACCGGGACAGGGGGCATACGAGCAGTACTTC	CASSPQPGQGAYEQYF
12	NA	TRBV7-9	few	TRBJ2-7	TGTGCCAGCAGCCCCTATGGGGGCGAGCAGTACTTC	CASSPYGGEQYF
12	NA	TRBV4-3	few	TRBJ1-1	TGCGCCAGCATGGGGTGGAACACTGGAGCTTTCTTT	CASMGWNTGAFF
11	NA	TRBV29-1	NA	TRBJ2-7	TGCAGCGTTGATTGGGGAAACGAGCAGTACTTC	CSVDWGNEQYF
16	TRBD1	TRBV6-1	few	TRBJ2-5	TGTGCCAGCAGTGGGGGACAGGGCCCAACCCAAGAGACCCAGTACTTC	CASSGGQGPTQETQYF
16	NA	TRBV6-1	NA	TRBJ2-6	TGTGCCAGCCTTGATGGATCCGGTTCTGGGGCCAACGTCCTGACTTTC	CASLDGSGSGANVLTF
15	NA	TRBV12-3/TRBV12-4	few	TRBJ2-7	TGTGCCAGCAGCTCTCAACCCAGTGAAGCCTACGAGCAGTACTTC	CASSSQPSEAYEQYF
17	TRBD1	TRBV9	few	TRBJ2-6	TGTGCCAGCGGAGTGGAGACAGGGAGCTCTGGGGCCAACGTCCTGACTTTC	CASGVETGSSGANVLTF
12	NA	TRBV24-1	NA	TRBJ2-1	TGTGCCACCAGGGGCCCTCTTCCCGAGCAGTTCTTC	CATRGPLPEQFF
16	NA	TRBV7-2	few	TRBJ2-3	TGTGCCAGCAGCTTAACTAGTCAGGGTTCCACAGATACGCAGTATTTT	CASSLTSQGSTDTQYF
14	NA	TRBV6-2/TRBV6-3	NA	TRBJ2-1	TGTGCCAGCAGGTGGGCGGACCACTACAATGAGCAGTTCTTC	CASRWADHYNEQFF
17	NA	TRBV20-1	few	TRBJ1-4	TGCAGTGCTAGAGATCCCCTCGGTAAAAAGGACCATGAAAAACTGTTTTTT	CSARDPLGKKDHEKLFF
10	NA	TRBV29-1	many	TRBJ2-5	TGCAGCGTTTTAGAAGAGACCCAGTACTTC	CSVLEETQYF
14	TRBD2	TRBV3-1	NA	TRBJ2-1	TGTGCCAGCAGCCTCCTAGGGACTAGCGACGAGCAGTTCTTC	CASSLLGTSDEQFF
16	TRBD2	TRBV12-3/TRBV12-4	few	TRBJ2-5	TGTGCCAGCAGTCTCTTAAGAGAGGAGGGAGGGGAGACCCAGTACTTC	CASSLLREEGGETQYF
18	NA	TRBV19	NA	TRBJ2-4	TGTGCCAGTAGTATAGATCCAGGAGGCCGATGGGCCAAAAACATTCAGTACTTC	CASSIDPGGRWAKNIQYF
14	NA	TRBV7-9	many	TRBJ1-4	TGTGCCAGCAGCACGGGAGCAACTAATGAAAAACTGTTTTTT	CASSTGATNEKLFF
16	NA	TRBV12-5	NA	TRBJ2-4	TGTGCTAGTGGTTCCGAGAAGATCCTAGCCAAAAACATTCAGTACTTC	CASGSEKILAKNIQYF